This T cell receptor beta chain was sequenced for a study of blood T cell repertoires in COVID-19. Study details: Spain, Italy and the United States supplied samples that represented acute and convalescent COVID-19. PBMCs, B-cell-depleted T cells, or T cells provided the cDNA or gDNA that made up the material.

TCRdb keeps only in-frame clones here, not all; method: immunoSEQ multiplex PCR. The repertoire holds roughly 100,000 clones, with over 70% as singletons. Sequencing input: peripheral blood. This clonotype originated in a man aged 45-65 years with acute or convalescent COVID-19.

CDR3 sequence reads: CASSLYSNGRETQYF. The CDR3 region has the DNA TGTGCCAGCAGTTTATATAGCAACGGTCGAGAGACCCAGTACTTC. The genes are TRBV28 and TRBJ2-5; no clear D. Trimming took off 1 base at V and 4 bases at J, with 13 bases between the two ends. Per the germline V gene, CDR1 is MDHEN and CDR2 is SYDVKM. The CDR3 is made up of 15 amino acids.